The next 27 T cell receptor beta chains were all read from a single sample in a study of identical twins. TCRdb used MiXCR to reprocess the 5' RACE reads, holding one entry per CDR3 protein. The sample has about 570,000 distinct CDR3 sequences; roughly 9.9% are singletons. This sample also belongs to another study, concerning yellow fever vaccine responses in identical twins.

Material for sequencing was PBMCs. The receptors derive from a woman under 30 in good health.

This rearrangement joins TRBV3-1 to TRBJ2-1; possibly TRBD1 or TRBD2 for D (6 bases each). Trimming stripped 4 bases from V and 9 bases from J, with 10 bases between. CDR1 is LGHDT and CDR2 is YNNKEL in the germline V gene (reference sequence). The CDR3 is 12 residues long. The DNA for the CDR3 is TGTGCCAGCAGCCCCGGGGGCGTTGAGCAGTTCTTC. Protein: CASSPGGVEQFF.

This clonotype was observed a handful of times. V and J are TRBV24-1 and TRBJ2-1; unclear D gene. The CDR3 extends over 14 amino acids. Germline CDR1 reads KGHDR; CDR2 reads SFDVKD. Trimming left V 7 bases short and J 2 bases short, with 11 bases between. The CDR3 nucleotides read TGTGCCACCAGCCCACGGACGGCCTACAATGAGCAGTTCTTC. The encoded protein is CATSPRTAYNEQFF.

This clonotype was seen repeatedly, ten times or more. The V and J genes are TRBV29-1 and TRBJ2-1; 12 bases agree with TRBD2. The germline CDR1 and CDR2 sequences are SQVTM and ANQGSEA. CDR3 length: 13 residues. The ends lost 3 bases at V and 10 bases at J; junction bases unmatched: 4. Here the CDR3 reads CSVEASGGEEQFF. The CDR3 region has the DNA TGCAGCGTTGAGGCTAGCGGGGGGGAGGAGCAGTTCTTC.

In its sample, this clonotype was seen a few times. The chain joins TRBV12-3 or TRBV12-4 to TRBJ1-4, with 7 bases aligning to TRBD1. The trim removed 6 bases at V and 7 bases at J, leaving 11 bases unmatched. The CDR3 has 15 residues. This chain's CDR3 is CASSRDSLIGEKLFF. The DNA of the CDR3 is TGTGCCAGCAGCCGGGACAGCCTAATCGGTGAAAAACTGTTTTTT.

This clonotype was seen repeatedly, ten times or more. The chain recombines TRBV28 with TRBJ2-4, with TRBD2 identical over 9 bases. Trimming cost V 6 bases and J 3 bases; bases outside gene matches: 9. Germline lookup yields CDR1 MDHEN and CDR2 SYDVKM. The CDR3 sequence is 16 residues long. The CDR3 DNA sequence: TGTGCCAGCAGCGTCTTAGCGGGAGATGGCAAAAACATTCAGTACTTC. It yields the protein CASSVLAGDGKNIQYF.

This sequence joins TRBV6-1 and TRBJ2-7; tentative D call: TRBD2 (5 bases). Trimming removed 0 bases from V and 4 bases from J, with 13 bases in between. CDR3 length equals 15 residues. CDR1 MNHNS and CDR2 SASEGT come from the germline V gene. The chain's CDR3 is CASSEAIGIRYEQYF. For the CDR3, the DNA is TGTGCCAGCAGTGAAGCGATCGGGATCAGGTACGAGCAGTACTTC.

The table lists this clonotype with many counts. The chain employs TRBV29-1 and TRBJ2-6; D could derive from TRBD1 or TRBD2 (5 bases each). The germline gives CDR1 SQVTM, CDR2 ANQGSEA. The CDR3 is 15 amino acids. The V end lost 8 bases, the J end lost 0 bases, and 14 bases lay between the germline ends. CDR3 sequence (DNA): TGCAGCATCCGGGACCCCGACTCTGGGGCCAACGTCCTGACTTTC. Its translation: CSIRDPDSGANVLTF.

The rearrangement links TRBV20-1 to TRBJ2-3, with 8 bases fitting TRBD2. The CDR3 is made up of 15 amino acids. J was trimmed by 0 bases and V by 2 bases; bases with no gene match: 4. Germline CDR1 and CDR2: DFQATT and SNEGSKA (reference sequence). CDR3 sequence reads: CSARWRGVSTDTQYF. The CDR3 DNA follows: TGCAGTGCTAGATGGCGGGGGGTTAGCACAGATACGCAGTATTTT.

This clonotype was seen repeatedly, ten times or more. The CDR3 region has the DNA TGTGCCACCAGTGATTTAGCTAGCGGGGAGAATGAGCAGTTCTTC. Translated: CATSDLASGENEQFF. The chain employs TRBV24-1 and TRBJ2-1; 9 nucleotides agree with TRBD2. Germline-derived CDR1 and CDR2 are KGHDR and SFDVKD. The CDR3 extends over 15 amino acids. The V and J ends lost 1 base and 7 bases, in that order; junction bases with no gene match: 4.

This sequence joins TRBV28 and TRBJ2-7; a possible D gene is TRBD1 (5 bases). Germline V gives CDR1 MDHEN, CDR2 SYDVKM. This CDR3 contains 13 residues. V lost 6 bases and J lost 3, with 12 bases in between. The CDR3 loop is CASSQARDYEQYF. The DNA for the CDR3 is TGTGCCAGCAGCCAGGCCAGGGACTACGAGCAGTACTTC.

This clonotype has ten or more counts. The chain joins TRBV6-5 to TRBJ1-2, with D maybe TRBD1 (6 bases). V was trimmed by 2 bases and J by 10 bases, leaving 11 bases between them. Germline V gene lookup returns CDR1 MNHEY and CDR2 SVGAGI. CDR3 length: 12 residues. CDR3 bases: TGTGCCAGCAGTTACCCAGGGGCCCCCTACACCTTC. Protein: CASSYPGAPYTF.

This clonotype was counted many times. The J gene is TRBJ1-4, the V gene TRBV4-3, with D possibly being TRBD1 (6 bases). V lost 6 bases, J lost 8 bases, and 16 bases lay in between. The CDR3 is made up of 14 amino acids. Germline lookup yields CDR1 LGHNA and CDR2 YSLEER. CDR3: CASSGARDTEKLFF. CDR3 DNA sequence: TGCGCCAGCAGTGGAGCCAGGGACACCGAAAAACTGTTTTTT.

This clonotype was seen repeatedly, ten times or more. The chain recombines TRBV24-1 with TRBJ2-7; no firm D call. The V gene lost 3 bases and the J gene lost 4 bases, with 9 bases spanning the gap. Germline lookup yields CDR1 KGHDR and CDR2 SFDVKD. This CDR3 is built from 13 residues. This CDR3 reads CATSDHVGYEQYF. DNA of the CDR3: TGTGCCACCAGTGATCACGTCGGGTACGAGCAGTACTTC.

Ten or more counts support this clonotype. This chain connects TRBV7-2 to TRBJ2-1; D not certain. CDR1 SGHTA and CDR2 FQGNSA come from the germline V gene. The CDR3 extends over 13 amino acids. V was cut by 4 bases and J by 9 bases, with 13 bases left in between. The CDR3 region is CASSSHGTGEQFF. CDR3 nucleotide sequence: TGTGCCAGCAGCTCCCACGGTACGGGTGAGCAGTTCTTC.

This clonotype was counted at least ten times. V usage is TRBV2 and J usage is TRBJ2-7; D unresolved. V was pared by 5 bases and J by 13 bases, with 18 bases between. The CDR3 sequence is 12 residues long. CDR1 and CDR2 (germline): SNHLY, FYNNEI. The CDR3: CASSQVETSRYF. The DNA for the CDR3 is TGTGCCAGCAGTCAAGTGGAGACGAGTCGATACTTC.

This clonotype was counted at least ten times. The chain joins TRBV5-1 to TRBJ2-3, with D hard to call. CDR3 length equals 14 residues. Trimming removed 3 bases from V and 4 bases from J, with 12 bases in between. Germline CDR1 reads SGHRS; CDR2 reads YFSETQ. The CDR3 sequence is CASSWENEPDTQYF. Written as DNA, the CDR3 is TGCGCCAGCAGCTGGGAAAACGAGCCAGATACGCAGTATTTT.

This clonotype was observed a few times. This chain uses TRBV11-2 with TRBJ2-1; D gene unclear. Germline-derived CDR1 and CDR2 are SGHAT and FQNNGV. CDR3 length: 13 residues. V lost 6 bases, J lost 10 bases, and 16 bases lay in between. The CDR3 DNA reads as TGTGCCAGCAGGGACCGGGCCCCCTGGGAGCAGTTCTTC. Encoded protein: CASRDRAPWEQFF.

This clonotype was seen only a few times. The chain joins TRBV12-3 or TRBV12-4 to TRBJ2-7, with 12 bases identical to TRBD2. This CDR3 is built from 14 residues. V lost 6 bases and J lost 3; bases outside the gene matches: 3. The CDR3 DNA reads as TGTGCCAGCAGGACTAGCGGGGGAAACTACGAGCAGTACTTC. Translating it yields CASRTSGGNYEQYF.

This clonotype was recorded at least ten times. The chain combines TRBV27 with TRBJ2-7, with 8 bases aligning to TRBD2. This CDR3 contains 15 residues. CDR1 MNHEY and CDR2 SMNVEV come from the germline V gene (reference sequence). V trimming: 7 bases; J trimming: 3 bases; junction bases outside the gene matches: 11. CDR3 nucleotides: TGTGCCAGCAACCTCCGGGGGGGCCAAAACTACGAGCAGTACTTC. It encodes CASNLRGGQNYEQYF.

V is TRBV7-8 and J is TRBJ2-3, with TRBD2 matching over 9 bases. The CDR3 spans 16 residues. The germline V gene encodes CDR1 SGHVS and CDR2 FQNEAQ. J gave up 6 bases and V 4 bases, and 11 bases lay outside the gene matches. CDR3 nucleotides: TGTGCCAGCAGCTGGTTGCGGGGGGGGCCCTGGGATACGCAGTATTTT. Translation: CASSWLRGGPWDTQYF.

This chain connects TRBV10-3 to TRBJ2-3; 8 nucleotides align to TRBD1. CDR3 length equals 15 residues. Germline V lookup: CDR1 ENHRY, CDR2 SYGVKD. V lost 6 bases and J lost 2; bases outside the gene matches: 7. The DNA of the CDR3 is TGTGCCATCAGCGGTGACAGGGGAAACACAGATACGCAGTATTTT. Its protein product is CAISGDRGNTDTQYF.

This clonotype was seen at least ten times. CDR3 residues: CASSPRGNEKLFF. The CDR3 DNA follows: TGTGCCAGCAGCCCTCGGGGCAATGAAAAACTGTTTTTT. This rearrangement joins TRBV7-2 to TRBJ1-4, with D possibly being TRBD1 (5 bases). The CDR3 covers 13 residues. Deletions cut 5 bases from V and 5 bases from J, with 9 bases between. CDR1 and CDR2 from the germline V gene are SGHTA and FQGNSA.

This clonotype appeared many times. The chain has TRBV7-9 and TRBJ2-2; D remains ambiguous. Trimming removed 5 bases from V and 3 bases from J, with 7 bases in between. The germline CDR1 and CDR2 sequences are SEHNR and FQNEAQ (reference sequence). This CDR3 spans 13 amino acids. CDR3 residues: CASSPKYTGELFF. CDR3 DNA sequence: TGTGCCAGCAGCCCGAAGTACACCGGGGAGCTGTTTTTT.

The table lists this clonotype with many counts. This chain connects TRBV20-1 to TRBJ2-1, with a possible D match to TRBD2 (6 bases). V gave up 4 bases and J gave up 0 bases, with 10 bases separating them. Germline loops: CDR1 DFQATT, CDR2 SNEGSKA (reference sequence). The CDR3 is made up of 14 amino acids. The CDR3 sequence: CSAKGGGSYNEQFF. CDR3 coding DNA: TGCAGTGCTAAGGGAGGTGGCTCCTACAATGAGCAGTTCTTC.

This clonotype has a handful of counts. V usage is TRBV27 and J usage is TRBJ1-1, with D tentatively TRBD1 (6 bases). The V and J ends lost 8 bases and 0 bases respectively, with 16 bases between them. The CDR3 totals 15 residues. Germline CDR1 is MNHEY and CDR2 is SMNVEV (reference sequence). CDR3 residues: CASAGAGIMNTEAFF. The CDR3 DNA is TGTGCCAGCGCGGGGGCCGGTATAATGAACACTGAAGCTTTCTTT.

This clonotype was found a few times. The chain carries TRBV20-1 and TRBJ2-1; possible D gene TRBD2, 6 bases. The CDR3 is 15 residues long. CDR1 and CDR2 from the germline V gene are DFQATT and SNEGSKA (reference sequence). The germline V and J ends were trimmed by 2 bases and 8 bases, with 19 bases remaining between them. CDR3 residues: CSARFRRGLVYEQFF. In DNA form, the CDR3 reads TGCAGTGCTAGATTTAGGCGGGGCCTAGTGTATGAGCAGTTCTTC.

The sample holds a few counts of this clonotype. V is TRBV12-3 or TRBV12-4 and J is TRBJ2-7, with TRBD2 matching 10 bases. Losses at the gene ends were 7 bases for V and 7 bases for J; bases not matched to a gene: 7. The CDR3 runs to 13 residues. In DNA, the CDR3 is TGTGCCAGCATCAGGGCAGCGGGAGGGGAGCAGTACTTC. Protein product: CASIRAAGGEQYF.